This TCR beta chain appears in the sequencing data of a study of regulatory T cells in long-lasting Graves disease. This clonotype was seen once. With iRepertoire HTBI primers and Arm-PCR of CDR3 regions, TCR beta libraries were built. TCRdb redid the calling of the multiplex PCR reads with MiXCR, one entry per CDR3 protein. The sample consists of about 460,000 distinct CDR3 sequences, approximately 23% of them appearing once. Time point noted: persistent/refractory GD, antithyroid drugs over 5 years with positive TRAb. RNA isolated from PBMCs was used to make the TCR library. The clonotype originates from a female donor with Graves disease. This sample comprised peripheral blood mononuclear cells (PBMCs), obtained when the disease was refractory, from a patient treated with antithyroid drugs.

DNA for the CDR3: TGTGCCAGTAGTATAGGGCTGAAAGACTACGAGCAGTACTTC. It translates to CASSIGLKDYEQYF. The V and J genes are TRBV19 and TRBJ2-7; unclear D gene. Germline V lookup: CDR1 LNHDA, CDR2 SQIVND (reference sequence). V lost 1 base and J lost 3, with 10 bases in between. This CDR3 comprises 14 residues.